This T cell receptor (beta chain) stems from a study of blood T cell repertoires in COVID-19. The assay was immunoSEQ multiplex PCR, and TCRdb's table has in-frame clones only and misses some. The sample consists of about 270,000 clones, approximately 90% of them appearing once. In germline, CDR1 is DFQATT, CDR2 SNEGSKA (reference sequence). V was clipped by 3 bases and J by 0 bases; unmatched bases: 6. This CDR3 has 17 amino acids. This study enrolled people aged about 18 to 95 from 24 US geographic areas. The source is a woman aged 50 to 60 who had recovered from COVID-19. This rearrangement joins TRBV20-1 to TRBJ2-1; TRBD2 matches at 12 bases. Sequencing was performed on PBMCs or T cells enriched from blood (not recorded which). CDR3 loop: CSASASGREFSYNEQFF. The CDR3 nucleotides are TGCAGTGCTAGTGCTAGCGGGAGGGAATTCTCCTACAATGAGCAGTTCTTC.